Sequencing of this T cell receptor beta chain was carried out in a study of long-term antiretroviral therapy in people with HIV. Findings and caveats of the study: All time points showed a repertoire dominated by clones expanded before ART.

With regard to this clone: Antigen unknown.

Survey-level immunoSEQ v3.0 assays were run. The method was immunoSEQ multiplex PCR; TCRdb's version includes in-frame clones alone and lacks a portion of them. Of 35,000 or so clones in the sample, about 74% were seen once. Trimming took off 4 bases at V and 0 bases at J, with 11 bases between the two ends. CDR3 length equals 14 residues. CDR1 is SGHDT, CDR2 YYEEEE, per germline. The TCR was taken from a woman aged 45 to 65 with HIV. V gene TRBV5-6 combines with J gene TRBJ2-7; D assignment may be TRBD1 or TRBD2 (5 bases each). The sample consisted of unsorted PBMCs, taken 2 years after starting antiretroviral therapy. This CDR3 reads CASSTKGRSYEQYV. CDR3 nucleotide sequence: TGTGCCAGCAGCACGAAGGGACGCTCCTACGAGCAGTACGTC.